This TCR beta chain was recorded in a study of identical twins. The study's findings and limits: Within cord blood, abundant beta clonotypes carried fewer insertions, but memory repertoires showed no such trend. The authors noted that invariant MAIT and iNKT cells could partly confound zero-insertion analyses.

To note about this clonotype: Its target is not known.

Carrying unique molecular identifiers, the cDNA also gained a universal primer site through template switching. Via MiXCR, TCRdb re-called the 5' RACE reads, giving one row per CDR3 protein. The profile covers some 240,000 distinct CDR3 sequences, with 10% to 13% appearing a single time and more than 8% taken by the ten largest. Germline CDR1 is SQVTM and CDR2 is ANQGSEA. The CDR3 is 12 residues long. Trimming cost V 4 bases and J 3 bases, with 9 bases left between them. The sample comprised memory T cells sorted from blood. The sequence came from a man between 45 and 60 years old in good health. The V call is TRBV29-1, the J call TRBJ1-2, with D unresolved. CDR3 in DNA: TGCAGCGTTGGCTCTATGTACTATGGCTACACCTTC. It specifies CSVGSMYYGYTF.